This T cell receptor (beta chain) appears in the sequencing data of a study of OX40 agonist ivuxolimab in advanced cancers. Study background: Patients were given ivuxolimab, an antibody that agonizes OX40 (CD134).

TCRdb's copy holds only in-frame clones and misses some; the assay was immunoSEQ multiplex PCR. The sample contains roughly 54,000 clones, approximately 85% of which appear only once. Germline loops: CDR1 MDHEN, CDR2 SYDVKM. V was cut by 7 bases and J by 1 base, with 14 bases left in between. The CDR3 is 16 amino acids. This TCR came from an adult with an advanced solid tumor such as melanoma, head and neck, liver or kidney cancer. The sample was CD4+ or CD8+ T cells sorted from blood, taken in a trial of the OX40 agonist ivuxolimab. The chain has TRBV28 and TRBJ1-6; perhaps TRBD1 as D (6 bases). The CDR3 DNA reads as TGTGCCAGCACCCTCCTGAGGGGGTCCTATAATTCACCCCTCCACTTT. This sequence encodes CASTLLRGSYNSPLHF.